Below, 27 T cell receptor beta chains from the same sample are listed, as sequenced in a study of spatial heterogeneity in lung cancer. TCRdb re-derived calls from the 5' RACE reads in MiXCR, one entry per CDR3 protein. The table has tens of thousands of distinct CDR3 sequences, around 7.8% seen once. Regarding time point: sample taken at primary tumor resection. Specimen: PBMCs, collected at surgery. The receptors here all came from a male donor with early-stage non-small cell lung cancer.

This clonotype was observed a handful of times. The genes are TRBV19 and TRBJ2-2, with D perhaps matching TRBD1 or TRBD2 (5 bases each). Germline values: CDR1 LNHDA, CDR2 SQIVND (reference sequence). Trimming pared 3 bases from V and 6 bases from J, leaving 14 bases between. This CDR3 is 15 amino acids long. The CDR3 DNA reads TGTGCCAGTAGTATCAGCGGCAGGGTGGCCGGGGAGCTGTTTTTT. This sequence encodes CASSISGRVAGELFF.

This clonotype was seen at least ten times. The chain uses TRBV7-9 and TRBJ2-5, with D hard to call. V lost 2 bases and J 4 bases, leaving 11 bases between the germline ends. The CDR3 loop spans 14 amino acids. From germline, CDR1 is SEHNR and CDR2 FQNEAQ (reference sequence). The CDR3 sequence is CASSLPSQSETQYF. In nucleotides, the CDR3 is TGTGCCAGCAGCTTACCCTCGCAGTCAGAGACCCAGTACTTC.

The rearrangement joins TRBV5-1 to TRBJ1-2, with D hard to call. The CDR3 is 13 residues long. CDR1 SGHRS and CDR2 YFSETQ come from the germline V gene. Trimming took 2 bases from V and 3 from J, leaving 8 bases between them. CDR3 in amino acids: CASSLADYYGYTF. CDR3 nucleotides: TGCGCCAGCAGCTTAGCAGACTACTATGGCTACACCTTC.

This clonotype occurred many times. This chain joins TRBV7-2 and TRBJ1-1; weak D call: TRBD1 (5 bases). The CDR3 is 12 residues long. Between the trimmed V and J ends, which lost 5 bases and 5 bases, there was a span of 9 bases. Germline V lookup: CDR1 SGHTA, CDR2 FQGNSA. The CDR3, as DNA: TGTGCCAGCAGCCGACGGGGGACTGAAGCTTTCTTT. Its protein is CASSRRGTEAFF.

Only a few counts were recorded for this clonotype. V gene TRBV4-3 combines with J gene TRBJ2-1, with TRBD2 identical over 8 bases. The CDR3 loop spans 20 amino acids. Germline loops: CDR1 LGHNA, CDR2 YSLEER. The ends lost 1 base at V and 5 bases at J; junction bases unmatched: 19. The CDR3 DNA sequence: TGCGCCAGCAGCCAAGTAGGAGACCGGGAGGGCTTAGGGACCCACAATGAGCAGTTCTTC. Translating it yields CASSQVGDREGLGTHNEQFF.

This clonotype was observed many times. The V gene is TRBV12-3 or TRBV12-4, the J gene TRBJ1-3; a weak D match, TRBD1 (5 bases). Trimming stripped 9 bases from V and 4 bases from J, with 10 bases between. This CDR3 contains 12 residues. CDR3 nucleotides: TGTGCCAGTTCAGGGTCCGGAAACACCATATATTTT. This translates into CASSGSGNTIYF.

This clonotype has at least ten counts. The chain employs TRBV10-3 and TRBJ2-2; either TRBD1 or TRBD2 may fit D (5 bases each). The CDR3 is 15 residues long. From germline, CDR1 is ENHRY and CDR2 SYGVKD. V lost 2 bases and J 4 bases, leaving 11 bases between the germline ends. CDR3 sequence: CAISELGVGTGELFF. Written as DNA, the CDR3 is TGTGCCATCAGTGAGCTGGGGGTTGGCACCGGGGAGCTGTTTTTT.

This clonotype was observed a handful of times. The V call is TRBV4-1, the J call TRBJ2-2; 8 bases are a match to TRBD2. The V and J ends lost 0 bases and 0 bases, in that order; junction bases with no gene match: 9. This CDR3 comprises 19 residues. The germline gives CDR1 MGHRA, CDR2 YSYEKL. The CDR3 coding sequence is TGCGCCAGCAGCCAAGACCCTGGGCTAGCGGGTTCGAACACCGGGGAGCTGTTTTTT. Its protein product is CASSQDPGLAGSNTGELFF.

This clonotype was detected many times. This chain connects TRBV12-3 or TRBV12-4 to TRBJ1-3; D is unclear. Trimming took 3 bases from V and 0 from J, leaving 9 bases between them. The CDR3 totals 15 residues. In nucleotides, the CDR3 is TGTGCCAGCAGTTTGTTCGTTCCCTCTGGAAACACCATATATTTT. Its protein product is CASSLFVPSGNTIYF.

This clonotype was seen at least ten times. V gene TRBV7-9 combines with J gene TRBJ1-1; D is unresolved. V lost 5 bases to trimming and J lost 5 bases, with 18 bases between them. The CDR3 totals 15 residues. The germline V gene encodes CDR1 SEHNR and CDR2 FQNEAQ (reference sequence). CDR3 coding DNA: TGTGCCAGCAGCCCCTCCTCGGGCCCATGGACTGAAGCTTTCTTT. It encodes CASSPSSGPWTEAFF.

As for this clonotype: A much bigger clone sits one base away, suggesting this may be a read error. This sequence joins TRBV2 and TRBJ1-1; D is ambiguous. The germline V gene encodes CDR1 SNHLY and CDR2 FYNNEI. The V gene lost 3 bases and the J gene lost 11 bases, with 7 bases spanning the gap. This CDR3 contains 10 residues. The CDR3 DNA sequence: TGTGCCAGCAGTGAGTCGTTGGCTTTCTTT. Amino acids: CASSESLAFF.

This clonotype was seen a handful of times. This chain connects TRBV9 to TRBJ1-1, with D unresolved. V was pared by 2 bases and J by 0 bases, with 17 bases between. Per germline, CDR1 SGDLS and CDR2 YYNGEE. The CDR3 spans 17 residues. CDR3 nucleotides: TGTGCCAGCAGCGTCGATCCCCCAGGTGGGTTGAACACTGAAGCTTTCTTT. This sequence encodes CASSVDPPGGLNTEAFF.

The CDR3 DNA reads TGCGCCAGCAGCCAAGATGGGCAGGGGGTCACTGAAGCTTTCTTT. It codes for CASSQDGQGVTEAFF. The chain links TRBV4-3 to TRBJ1-1; the match to TRBD1 covers 7 bases. The CDR3 is 15 amino acids. Per the germline V gene, CDR1 is LGHNA and CDR2 is YSLEER. Trimming at V came to 0 bases and at J to 4 bases, leaving 5 bases not matched to a gene.

This clonotype was seen many times. V usage is TRBV9 and J usage is TRBJ2-5; no clear D. The V and J ends lost 4 bases and 7 bases respectively, with 11 bases between them. The CDR3 extends over 12 amino acids. The germline V gene encodes CDR1 SGDLS and CDR2 YYNGEE. The chain's CDR3 is CASSSTGGTQYF. The DNA of the CDR3 is TGTGCCAGCAGCTCTACTGGTGGGACCCAGTACTTC.

This clonotype was observed many times. The chain uses TRBV7-9 and TRBJ2-3; D is possibly TRBD1 or TRBD2 (6 bases each). This CDR3 is built from 17 residues. The germline V and J ends were trimmed by 4 bases and 8 bases, with 25 bases remaining between them. Germline V gene lookup returns CDR1 SEHNR and CDR2 FQNEAQ (reference sequence). Written as DNA, the CDR3 is TGTGCCAGCAGCTCAGGGGACTCTACTTTTAATCGGGGTACGCAGTATTTT. It translates to CASSSGDSTFNRGTQYF.

This clonotype was seen at least ten times. The V gene is TRBV19, the J gene TRBJ2-7; D uncertain. V was shortened by 3 bases and J by 0 bases, with 12 bases between the two germline ends. The CDR3 has 15 amino acids. In germline, CDR1 is LNHDA, CDR2 SQIVND (reference sequence). The CDR3 nucleotides are TGTGCCAGTAGTATCCTTCCAGGCGCCTCCTACGAGCAGTACTTC. It encodes CASSILPGASYEQYF.

Ten or more counts support this clonotype. The chain is built from TRBV7-9 and TRBJ2-4, with 8 nucleotides matching TRBD2. This CDR3 comprises 15 residues. V was pared by 0 bases and J by 6 bases, with 4 bases of the junction left unmatched. Germline CDR1 and CDR2: SEHNR and FQNEAQ (reference sequence). CDR3 region: CASSLARGAGNIQYF. The DNA for the CDR3 is TGTGCCAGCAGCTTAGCGCGGGGGGCTGGAAACATTCAGTACTTC.

In this sample, this clonotype turned up many times. The rearrangement uses TRBV10-2 and TRBJ2-7; unclear D gene. V lost 4 bases to trimming and J lost 12 bases, with 16 bases between them. The CDR3 is 12 residues long. Looked up from germline, CDR1 is WSHSY and CDR2 is SAAADI. DNA of the CDR3: TGCGCCAGCAGTGGGGAAACAAATTTCTGGTACTTC. Its protein is CASSGETNFWYF.

The chain couples TRBV6-5 to TRBJ1-1; a weak D match, TRBD1 (5 bases). V was pared by 6 bases and J by 3 bases, with 5 bases between. Germline values: CDR1 MNHEY, CDR2 SVGAGI. CDR3 length: 11 residues. The DNA for the CDR3 is TGTGCCAGCAGAGGGGACACTGAAGCTTTCTTT. This codes for CASRGDTEAFF.

This clonotype was counted a few times. V and J are TRBV10-3 and TRBJ1-3; D unresolved. V was trimmed by 2 bases and J by 4 bases, leaving 3 bases between them. This CDR3 is 12 amino acids long. The germline V gene encodes CDR1 ENHRY and CDR2 SYGVKD. The DNA for the CDR3 is TGTGCCATCAGTGAGGGCGGAAACACCATATATTTT. It encodes CAISEGGNTIYF.

This clonotype was counted at least ten times. The rearrangement joins TRBV7-9 to TRBJ1-6, with a weak D call TRBD1 (6 bases). V was shortened by 5 bases and J by 3 bases, with 11 bases between the two germline ends. Germline-derived CDR1 and CDR2 are SEHNR and FQNEAQ (reference sequence). The CDR3 has 15 amino acids. For the CDR3, the DNA is TGTGCCAGCAGCGAACAGGGCTTCTATAATTCACCCCTCCACTTT. Its translation is CASSEQGFYNSPLHF. Filled out from reference TRBV7-9 and TRBJ1-6, the complete variable domain reads DTGVSQNPRHKITKRGQNVTFRCDPISEHNRLYWYRQTLGQGPEFLTYFQNEAQLEKSRLLSDRFSAERPKGSFSTLEIQRTEQGDSAMYLCASSEQGFYNSPLHFGNGTRLTVT.

The chain joins TRBV5-1 to TRBJ2-6; no clear D. Germline V CDR1 and CDR2: SGHRS, YFSETQ. The CDR3 covers 16 residues. Trimming removed 4 bases from V and 2 bases from J, with 13 bases in between. This chain's CDR3 is CASSPNRGPGANVLTF. In DNA, the CDR3 is TGCGCCAGCAGCCCGAACCGAGGCCCTGGGGCCAACGTCCTGACTTTC.

At least ten counts were recorded for this clonotype. The chain carries TRBV7-9 and TRBJ1-1; D not certain. CDR1 and CDR2 (germline): SEHNR, FQNEAQ (reference sequence). The CDR3 loop spans 12 amino acids. V was trimmed by 5 bases and J by 3 bases, leaving 7 bases between them. The CDR3 here is CASSPGYTEAFF. The CDR3 DNA reads TGTGCCAGCAGCCCAGGCTACACTGAAGCTTTCTTT.

As regards this clonotype: Because it lacks the conserved phenylalanine or tryptophan at the end, this CDR3 is likely a read error. The chain joins TRBV7-2 to TRBJ1-1; D remains unclear. There are 14 residues in the CDR3. The V end was cut by 1 base, the J end by 0 bases, with 6 bases between. Germline CDR1 and CDR2: SGHTA and FQGNSA. In DNA, the CDR3 is TGTGCCAGCAGCTTAGAGGGTCTGAACACTGAAGCTTTCCTT. It specifies CASSLEGLNTEAFL.

This clonotype has ten or more counts. This chain's CDR3 is CASSQVAASGPYEQYF. Written as DNA, the CDR3 is TGCGCCAGCAGCCAAGTAGCGGCTAGCGGTCCCTACGAGCAGTACTTC. The rearrangement links TRBV4-3 to TRBJ2-7; 7 bases agree with TRBD2. Germline lookup yields CDR1 LGHNA and CDR2 YSLEER. The CDR3 has 16 amino acids. The V gene end was trimmed by 1 base and the J gene end by 2 bases; junction bases not matched to a gene: 8.

V and J are TRBV6-2 or TRBV6-3 and TRBJ2-5; 8 bases fit TRBD2. With 1 base clipped from V and 1 base from J, the junction kept 11 bases outside the gene matches. This CDR3 comprises 18 residues. From germline, CDR1 is MNHEY and CDR2 SVGEGT. The chain's CDR3 is CASSYFFLLTSVQETQYF. Here the CDR3 DNA reads TGTGCCAGCAGTTACTTCTTCCTCTTGACTAGCGTCCAAGAGACCCAGTACTTC.

This clonotype was picked up many times. This chain links TRBV29-1 with TRBJ2-7, with D perhaps matching TRBD1 or TRBD2 (6 bases each). This CDR3 contains 13 residues. Trimming removed 1 base at V and 3 bases at J, with 10 bases between. Looked up from germline, CDR1 is SQVTM and CDR2 is ANQGSEA. CDR3 sequence reads: CSVEGRGLYEQYF. Here the CDR3 DNA reads TGCAGCGTTGAAGGCAGGGGACTCTACGAGCAGTACTTC.